The clone carrying this TCR beta chain was observed a handful of times. Its specificity is unknown. This specimen belongs to a study of CD8 T cells in ankylosing spondylitis. Whole-study results and caveats: As for the disease-linked clones, they showed a CD8+ phenotype and occurred at relatively low frequencies in peripheral blood. A TCR beta motif made of several highly homologous variants seemed typical of ankylosing spondylitis blood. Matched ankylosing spondylitis synovial fluid reportedly showed significant enrichment of disease-linked clones.

Germline V gene sequence: CDR1 SGHAT, CDR2 FQNNGV. Unmatched junction bases numbered 10, after V lost 4 bases and J lost 6 bases. The CDR3 has 16 amino acids. TCRdb fed the 5' RACE reads into MiXCR, producing one record per CDR3 protein. The sample has a few hundred thousand distinct CDR3 sequences; about an eighth are singletons. The receptor comes from a male donor with ankylosing spondylitis. Sequencing was done on a sample of blood, either unsorted or a sorted T cell fraction (not recorded which). The V and J genes are TRBV11-2 and TRBJ1-4, with 8 bases identical to TRBD1. Here the CDR3 reads CASSSRQGRGDEKLFF. Written as DNA, the CDR3 is TGTGCCAGCAGCTCCCGACAGGGGAGAGGTGATGAAAAACTGTTTTTT.